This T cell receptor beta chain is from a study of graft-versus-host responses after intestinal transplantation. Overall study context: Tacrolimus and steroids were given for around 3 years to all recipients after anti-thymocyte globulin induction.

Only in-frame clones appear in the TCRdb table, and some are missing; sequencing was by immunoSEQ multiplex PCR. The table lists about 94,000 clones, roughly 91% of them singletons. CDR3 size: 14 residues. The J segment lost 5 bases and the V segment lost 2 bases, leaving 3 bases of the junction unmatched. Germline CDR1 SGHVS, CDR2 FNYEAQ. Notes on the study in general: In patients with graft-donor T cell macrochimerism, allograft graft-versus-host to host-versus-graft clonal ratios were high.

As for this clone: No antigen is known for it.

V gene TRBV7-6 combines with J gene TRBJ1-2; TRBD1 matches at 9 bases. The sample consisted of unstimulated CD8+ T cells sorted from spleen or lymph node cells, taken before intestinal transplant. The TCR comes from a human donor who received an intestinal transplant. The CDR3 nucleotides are TGTGCCAGCAGCTTAACCGGGACAGGGTATGGCTACACCTTC. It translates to CASSLTGTGYGYTF.